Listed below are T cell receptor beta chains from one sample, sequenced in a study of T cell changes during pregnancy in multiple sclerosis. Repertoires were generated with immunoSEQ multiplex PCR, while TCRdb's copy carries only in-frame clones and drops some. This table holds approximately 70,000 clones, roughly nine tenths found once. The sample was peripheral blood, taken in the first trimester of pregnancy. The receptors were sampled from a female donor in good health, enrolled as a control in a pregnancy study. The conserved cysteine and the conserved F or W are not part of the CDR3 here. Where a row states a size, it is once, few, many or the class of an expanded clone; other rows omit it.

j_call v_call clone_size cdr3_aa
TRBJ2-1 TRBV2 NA ATWGEDNEQF
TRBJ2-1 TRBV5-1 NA ASSLGLAGGVNEQF
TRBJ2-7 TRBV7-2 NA ASSPTSGDTYEQY
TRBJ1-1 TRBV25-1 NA ASSEGGVNTEAF
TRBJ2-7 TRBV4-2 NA ASSQDPGIEQY
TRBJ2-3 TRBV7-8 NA ASSLGLAGGPGDTQY
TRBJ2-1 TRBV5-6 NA ASSPGGRPRGEQF
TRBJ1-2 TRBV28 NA ASRFRDRDGYT
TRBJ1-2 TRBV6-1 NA ASSEVRQGGYT
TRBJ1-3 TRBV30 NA ACGGGNTIY
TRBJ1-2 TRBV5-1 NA ASSFLTQGGSGYT
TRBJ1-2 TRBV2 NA ASSEQEGTWLY
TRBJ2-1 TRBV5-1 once AGFGASASYNEQF
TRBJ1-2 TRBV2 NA ASSEAGMASGGYT
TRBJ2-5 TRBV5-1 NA ASSLAGGFRSQY
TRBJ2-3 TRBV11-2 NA ASSDEGLSDTQY
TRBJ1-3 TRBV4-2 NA ASSQDRRSGNTIY
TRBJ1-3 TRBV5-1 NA ASSLGQAGNTIY
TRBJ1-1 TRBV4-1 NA ASTKVASKQGSNTEAF
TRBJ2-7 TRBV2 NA ASSPSYEQY
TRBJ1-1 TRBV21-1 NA ASSKRIRRQGWTEAF
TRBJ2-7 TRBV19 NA ASSISRLAGGLYEQY
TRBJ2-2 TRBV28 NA ASSRNRALRTGELF
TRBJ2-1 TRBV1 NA TSSPRVISSGRAWGNEQF
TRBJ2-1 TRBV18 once ASSPGTSGINEQF
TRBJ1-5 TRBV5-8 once ASTTATNQPQH
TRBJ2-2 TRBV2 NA AGQQDTGELF
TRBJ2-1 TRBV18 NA ASSGTSGNEQF
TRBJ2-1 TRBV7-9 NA ASSIPQRGPSYNEQF
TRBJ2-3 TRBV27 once ASSFKGVSTDTQY
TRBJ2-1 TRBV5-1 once ASSLGQGYNEQF
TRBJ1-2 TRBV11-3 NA ASSRDSNYGYT
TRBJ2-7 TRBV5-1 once ASSLDSGKQY
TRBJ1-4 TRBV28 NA ASSSRTVGANEKLF
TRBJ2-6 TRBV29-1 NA SVVLVSSGANVLT
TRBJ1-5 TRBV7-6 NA ASSENGANQPQH
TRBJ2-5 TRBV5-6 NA ASSLVSRKETQY